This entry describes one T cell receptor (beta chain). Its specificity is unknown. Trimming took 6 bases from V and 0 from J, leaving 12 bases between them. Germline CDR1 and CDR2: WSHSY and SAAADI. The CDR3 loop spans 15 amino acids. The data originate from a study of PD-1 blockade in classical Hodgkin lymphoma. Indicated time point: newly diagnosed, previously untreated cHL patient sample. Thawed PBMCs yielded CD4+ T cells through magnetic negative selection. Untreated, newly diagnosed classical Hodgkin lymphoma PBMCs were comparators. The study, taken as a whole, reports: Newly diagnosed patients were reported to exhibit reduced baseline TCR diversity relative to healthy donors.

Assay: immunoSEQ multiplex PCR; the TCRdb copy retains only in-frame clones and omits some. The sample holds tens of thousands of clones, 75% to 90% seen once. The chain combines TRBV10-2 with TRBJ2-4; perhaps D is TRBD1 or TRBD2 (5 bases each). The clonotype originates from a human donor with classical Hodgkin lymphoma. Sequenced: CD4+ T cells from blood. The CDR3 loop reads CASSDPGTAKNIQYF. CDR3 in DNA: TGCGCCAGCAGCGATCCCGGGACAGCCAAAAACATTCAGTACTTC.